This T cell receptor beta chain derives from a study of T cell clonality in common variable immunodeficiency. General study results and limits: In common variable immunodeficiency, TCR beta chains reportedly carried fewer deletions and N-nucleotide insertions. T cell subpopulation sequencing would be needed to explain CVID clonality. CVID subjects shared fewer TCRbeta clones than healthy controls did.

The table lists this clone with many counts. Its antigen is undetermined. The CDR3 goes on 3 residues after the read ends, and that part is filled in from the germline J gene. Germline values: CDR1 SQVTM, CDR2 ANQGSEA. Trimming cost V 8 bases and J 4 bases; bases outside gene matches: 15. The CDR3 totals 17 residues. Assay used: immunoSEQ multiplex PCR; TCRdb lists only in-frame clones, some missing. Recorded here are some 21,000 clones, none singletons. The chain employs TRBV29-1 and TRBJ2-1; the match to TRBD2 covers 12 bases. The specimen was peripheral blood mononuclear cells. This clonotype was obtained from a human donor with common variable immunodeficiency. CDR3 amino acids: CSLEGLAGGPWYNEQFF. CDR3 bases read: TGCAGCCTCGAGGGGCTAGCGGGAGGGCCTTGGTACAATGAG.